Shown below are 12 T cell receptor beta chains from a single sample sequenced in a study of blood T cell repertoires in COVID-19. TCRdb's table, derived via immunoSEQ multiplex PCR, lists solely in-frame clones and lacks some. The table shows 100,000 or so clones, with roughly 92% occurring only once. The sequenced material came from peripheral blood. The receptors were sampled from a man in his sixties or seventies with acute or convalescent COVID-19.

The chain is built from TRBV24-1 and TRBJ2-7; TRBD2 is a possible D gene (6 bases). Germline lookup yields CDR1 KGHDR and CDR2 SFDVKD. This CDR3 contains 14 residues. Trimming took 4 bases from V and 0 from J, leaving 9 bases between them. The CDR3 reads CATSDGSRSYEQYF. The CDR3 region has the DNA TGTGCCACCAGTGACGGGAGTCGCTCCTACGAGCAGTACTTC.

V usage is TRBV6-5 and J usage is TRBJ2-3, with 9 bases that match TRBD2. CDR3 length: 15 residues. V lost 5 bases, J lost 5 bases, and 8 bases stayed unmatched. The germline CDR1 and CDR2 sequences are MNHEY and SVGAGI. The CDR3: CASSPRGGLGDTQYF. The CDR3 DNA is TGTGCCAGCAGTCCGCGGGGGGGCCTGGGAGATACGCAGTATTTT.

V and J are TRBV4-1 and TRBJ2-7; no clear D gene. Trimming removed 0 bases from V and 0 bases from J, with 9 bases in between. The CDR3 has 15 residues. Germline V gives CDR1 MGHRA, CDR2 YSYEKL. CDR3 nucleotides: TGCGCCAGCAGCCAAGACCCCTGGAGCTCCTACGAGCAGTACTTC. It yields the protein CASSQDPWSSYEQYF.

This clone was observed once. The chain combines TRBV29-1 with TRBJ1-2; 7 bases map to TRBD1. V was pared by 0 bases and J by 3 bases, with 4 bases of the junction left unmatched. The CDR3 consists of 14 residues. CDR1 is SQVTM and CDR2 is ANQGSEA in the germline V gene. This chain's CDR3 is CSVEDQGGDYGYTF. CDR3 DNA: TGCAGCGTTGAAGATCAAGGGGGCGACTATGGCTACACCTTC.

CDR3 bases: TGTGCCAGCAGCCCGCGGACAGGCTATCGCACAGATACGCAGTATTTT. The encoded protein is CASSPRTGYRTDTQYF. The chain is built from TRBV7-2 and TRBJ2-3; 7 bases map to TRBD1. Germline V CDR1 and CDR2: SGHTA, FQGNSA. V shed 5 bases, J shed 1 base, and the junction held 9 bases outside the gene matches. The CDR3 consists of 16 residues.

The chain is built from TRBV5-4 and TRBJ2-1, with D unclear. V shed 0 bases and J shed 7 bases, with 5 bases lying between them. This CDR3 region has 12 residues. Germline-derived CDR1 and CDR2 are SGHNT and YYREEE (reference sequence). CDR3 in DNA: TGTGCCAGCAGCTTGGACAAGAATGAGCAGTTCTTC. This encodes CASSLDKNEQFF.

This sequence joins TRBV7-2 and TRBJ2-7; 9 positions match TRBD2. CDR1 SGHTA and CDR2 FQGNSA come from the germline V gene. After removal of 4 bases from V and 4 bases from J, the junction contained 5 bases not matched to a gene. The CDR3 is made up of 14 amino acids. In DNA, the CDR3 is TGTGCCAGCAGCTCCGGGACTAGCTGGTACGAGCAGTACTTC. This translates into CASSSGTSWYEQYF. The full variable domain, completed using reference TRBV7-2 and TRBJ2-7, is GAGVSQSPSNKVTEKGKDVELRCDPISGHTALYWYRQSLGQGLEFLIYFQGNSAPDKSGLPSDRFSAERTGGSVSTLTIQRTQQEDSAVYLCASSSGTSWYEQYFGPGTRLTVT.

V is TRBV2 and J is TRBJ1-2; weak D call: TRBD1 (5 bases). The CDR3 runs to 15 residues. Germline V gives CDR1 SNHLY, CDR2 FYNNEI. V dropped 5 bases and J dropped 1 base, with 14 bases sitting between them. In nucleotides, the CDR3 is TGTGCCAGCAGTCAAAGACAGAATCTTAACTATGGCTACACCTTC. Translation gives CASSQRQNLNYGYTF.

This chain links TRBV6-4 with TRBJ2-2, with 9 bases aligning to TRBD2. The germline V gene encodes CDR1 MRHNA and CDR2 SNTAGT. With V trimmed by 0 bases and J by 5 bases, 7 bases remained unmatched. The CDR3 runs 17 residues. In nucleotides, the CDR3 is TGTGCCAGCAGTGACTCGAAGGTAGCGGGAGTAACCGGGGAGCTGTTTTTT. As protein: CASSDSKVAGVTGELFF.

V and J are TRBV6-5 and TRBJ2-7, with 14 bases lining up with TRBD2. V shed 6 bases, J shed 8 bases, and the junction held 9 bases outside the gene matches. The CDR3 totals 15 residues. The germline CDR1 and CDR2 sequences are MNHEY and SVGAGI. The CDR3 nucleotides read TGTGCCAGCAGACCCGGGACTAGCGGGGGATATAAGCAGTACTTC. Translating it yields CASRPGTSGGYKQYF.

The chain combines TRBV24-1 with TRBJ1-2; TRBD1 agrees at 7 bases. Trimming at V came to 4 bases and at J to 8 bases, leaving 6 bases not matched to a gene. Germline CDR1 KGHDR, CDR2 SFDVKD. The length of the CDR3 is 13 residues. The DNA for the CDR3 is TGTGCCACCAGTGAGACAGGGTATAGGGGCTACACCTTC. Encoded protein: CATSETGYRGYTF.

This chain joins TRBV21-1 and TRBJ1-6. TRBV21-1 is marked as a pseudogene. The CDR3 is 18 amino acids. CDR3 amino acids: CASSNEPREGSYNSPLHF. CDR3 sequence (DNA): TGTGCCAGCAGCAATGAGCCGAGGGAGGGGTCCTATAATTCACCCCTCCACTTT.